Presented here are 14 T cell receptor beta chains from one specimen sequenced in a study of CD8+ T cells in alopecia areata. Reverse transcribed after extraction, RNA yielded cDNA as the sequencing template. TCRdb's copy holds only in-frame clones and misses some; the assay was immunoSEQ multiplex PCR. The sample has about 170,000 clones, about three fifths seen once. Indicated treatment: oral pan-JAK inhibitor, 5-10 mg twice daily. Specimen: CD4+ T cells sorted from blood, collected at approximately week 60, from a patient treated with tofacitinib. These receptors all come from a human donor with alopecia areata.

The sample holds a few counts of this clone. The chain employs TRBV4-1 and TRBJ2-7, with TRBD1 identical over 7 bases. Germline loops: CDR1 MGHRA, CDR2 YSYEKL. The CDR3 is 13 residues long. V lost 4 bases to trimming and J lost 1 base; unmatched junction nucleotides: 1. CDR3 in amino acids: CASSLTGSYEQYF. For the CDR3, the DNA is TGCGCCAGCAGCCTGACAGGGTCCTACGAGCAGTACTTC.

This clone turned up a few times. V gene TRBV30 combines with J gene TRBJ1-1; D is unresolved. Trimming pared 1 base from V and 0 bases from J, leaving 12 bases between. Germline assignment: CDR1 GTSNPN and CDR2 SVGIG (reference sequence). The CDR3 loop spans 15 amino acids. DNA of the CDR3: TGTGCCTGGAGTGGAAGGAGGCCCATGAACACTGAAGCTTTCTTT. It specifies CAWSGRRPMNTEAFF.

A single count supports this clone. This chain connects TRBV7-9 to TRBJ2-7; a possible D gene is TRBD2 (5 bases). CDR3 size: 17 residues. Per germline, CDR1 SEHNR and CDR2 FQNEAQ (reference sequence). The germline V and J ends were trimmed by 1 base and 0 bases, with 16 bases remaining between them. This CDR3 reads CASSLDPVEAISYEQYF. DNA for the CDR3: TGTGCCAGCAGCTTAGACCCCGTGGAGGCGATCTCCTACGAGCAGTACTTC.

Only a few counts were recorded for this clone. CDR3 nucleotide sequence: TGTGCCAGCTCGCCTCTGCCCAATTCACCCCTCCACTTT. Translation gives CASSPLPNSPLHF. The chain combines TRBV18 with TRBJ1-6; D is unclear. The germline V and J ends were trimmed by 6 bases and 7 bases, with 10 bases remaining between them. Looked up from germline, CDR1 is KGHSH and CDR2 is LQKENI. The length of the CDR3 is 13 residues.

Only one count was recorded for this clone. The chain's CDR3 is CASSQANTDTQYF. The CDR3 DNA reads TGTGCCAGCAGCCAAGCCAACACAGATACGCAGTATTTT. The chain recombines TRBV4-2 with TRBJ2-3; D uncertain. Per germline, CDR1 LGHNA and CDR2 YNFKEQ. V lost 1 base to trimming and J lost 2 bases, with 4 bases between them. This CDR3 has 13 residues.

The CDR3 DNA is TGTGCCAGCAGCTTAGGCTCTAGCGGGGGGTCCAATGAGCAGTTCTTC. Translated: CASSLGSSGGSNEQFF. The chain carries TRBV7-9 and TRBJ2-1; 11 bases match TRBD2. The CDR3 consists of 16 residues. The germline V gene has CDR1 SEHNR and CDR2 FQNEAQ (reference sequence). With 1 base clipped from V and 6 bases from J, the junction kept 5 bases outside the gene matches.

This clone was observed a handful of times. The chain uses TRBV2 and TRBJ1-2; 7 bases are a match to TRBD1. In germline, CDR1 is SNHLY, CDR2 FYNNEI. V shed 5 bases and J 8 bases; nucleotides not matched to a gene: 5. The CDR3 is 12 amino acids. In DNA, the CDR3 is TGTGCCAGCAGTAAGGGGACAGCCGGCTACACCTTC. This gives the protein CASSKGTAGYTF.

CDR3 sequence reads: CAWRNGTASGNTIYF. The CDR3 DNA reads TGTGCCTGGAGGAACGGGACAGCCTCTGGAAACACCATATATTTT. The rearrangement joins TRBV30 to TRBJ1-3; 7 bases match TRBD1. This CDR3 has 15 amino acids. From germline, CDR1 is GTSNPN and CDR2 SVGIG (reference sequence). V lost 3 bases, J lost 0 bases, and 5 bases stayed unmatched.

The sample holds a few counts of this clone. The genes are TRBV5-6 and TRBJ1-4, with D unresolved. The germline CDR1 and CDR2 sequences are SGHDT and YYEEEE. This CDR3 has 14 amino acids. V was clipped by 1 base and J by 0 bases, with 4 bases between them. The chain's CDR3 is CASSLNPTNEKLFF. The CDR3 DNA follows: TGTGCCAGCAGCTTGAACCCAACTAATGAAAAACTGTTTTTT.

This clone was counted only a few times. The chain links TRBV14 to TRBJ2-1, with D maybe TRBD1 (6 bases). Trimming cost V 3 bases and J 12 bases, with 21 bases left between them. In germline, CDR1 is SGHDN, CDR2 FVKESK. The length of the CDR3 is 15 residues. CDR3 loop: CASSQAFDRPWGQFF. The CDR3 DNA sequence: TGTGCCAGCAGCCAGGCATTCGACAGGCCCTGGGGGCAGTTCTTC.

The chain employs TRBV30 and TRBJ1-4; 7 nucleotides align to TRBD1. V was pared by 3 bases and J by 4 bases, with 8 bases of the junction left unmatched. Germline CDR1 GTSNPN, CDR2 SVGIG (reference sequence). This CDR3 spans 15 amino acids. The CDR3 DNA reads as TGTGCCTGGAGCCCCCCGACAGGGTTTAATGAAAAACTGTTTTTT. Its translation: CAWSPPTGFNEKLFF. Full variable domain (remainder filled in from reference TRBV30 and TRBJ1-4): SQTIHQWPATLVQPVGSPLSLECTVEGTSNPNLYWYRQAAGRGLQLLFYSVGIGQISSEVPQNLSASRPQDRQFILSSKKLLLSDSGFYLCAWSPPTGFNEKLFFGSGTQLSVL.

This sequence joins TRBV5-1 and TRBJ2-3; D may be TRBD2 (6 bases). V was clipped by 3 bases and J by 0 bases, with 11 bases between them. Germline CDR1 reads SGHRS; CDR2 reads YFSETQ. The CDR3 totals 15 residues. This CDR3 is CASSYERASTDTQYF. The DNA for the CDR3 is TGCGCCAGCAGCTATGAGCGGGCTAGCACAGATACGCAGTATTTT.

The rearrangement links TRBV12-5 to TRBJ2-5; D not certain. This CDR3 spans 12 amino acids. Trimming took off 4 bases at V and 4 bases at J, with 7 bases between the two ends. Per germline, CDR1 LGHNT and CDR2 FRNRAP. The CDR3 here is CASGSAGETQYF. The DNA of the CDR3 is TGTGCTAGTGGTTCGGCCGGAGAGACCCAGTACTTC.

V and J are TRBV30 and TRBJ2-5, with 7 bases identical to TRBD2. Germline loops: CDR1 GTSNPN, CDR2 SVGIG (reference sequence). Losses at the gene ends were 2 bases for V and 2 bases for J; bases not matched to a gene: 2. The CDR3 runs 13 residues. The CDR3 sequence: CAWSNGGQETQYF. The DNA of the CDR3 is TGTGCCTGGAGTAACGGGGGGCAAGAGACCCAGTACTTC.